This TCR beta chain comes out of a study of cytomegalovirus exposure and HLA in healthy donors. Study findings and constraints: Sequences of the TCR beta chain were said to predict the HLA-A and HLA-B alleles of most subjects accurately.

PCR amplification relied on 60 Vbeta primers (plus 13 Jbeta primers). Authors' processing steps: Later work found 65 million to 90 million unique TCR beta chains, with about 10 million shared. Assay used: immunoSEQ multiplex PCR; TCRdb lists only in-frame clones, some missing. The V and J calls and clone size come from that table; D and trimming were worked out from the DNA. The table includes over 110,000 clones, approximately 80% detected once. On this clone: What it binds is unknown.

The CDR3 contains 14 residues. In germline, CDR1 is MNHNY, CDR2 SVGAGI (reference sequence). The V segment lost 4 bases and the J segment 4 bases; nucleotides outside the gene matches: 5. The material sequenced was PBMCs. The source of this sequence is a woman younger than 35 in good health and CMV-seropositive. The rearrangement joins TRBV6-6 to TRBJ1-1; 8 nucleotides agree with TRBD1. The CDR3 region is CASSSGGWSTEAFF. The CDR3 coding sequence is TGTGCCAGCAGTTCAGGGGGCTGGAGCACTGAAGCTTTCTTT.